The T cell receptor (beta chain) described here comes from a study of blood T cell repertoires in COVID-19. Study in general: Samples taken during acute and convalescent COVID-19 were collected in the United States, Italy and Spain.

The authors' processing: Reference gene primers were amplified, and this amplification served to estimate nucleated cell counts. Only in-frame clones appear in the TCRdb table, and some are missing; sequencing was by immunoSEQ multiplex PCR. V and J calls and clone size follow that table, whereas D and trimming were derived from the DNA. Here the sample spans 250,000 to 350,000 clones, just under 90% being singletons. With 5 bases clipped from V and 6 bases from J, the junction kept 8 bases outside the gene matches. Looked up from germline, CDR1 is SGHDT and CDR2 is YYEEEE. The CDR3 runs to 13 residues. In this sample, this clone turned up once.

The gene calls are TRBV5-6 and TRBJ2-7; 7 bases are shared with TRBD2. Specimen: PBMCs or T cells enriched from blood (not recorded which). This receptor was taken from a woman between 50 and 59 years old who had been exposed to COVID-19. The DNA of the CDR3 is TGTGCCAGCAGGGGGAAGCGGGATGGCGAGCAGTACTTC. Residues: CASRGKRDGEQYF.